This T cell receptor (beta chain) was profiled in a study of blood T cell repertoires in COVID-19. The length of the CDR3 is 15 residues. Per the germline V gene, CDR1 is LNHDA and CDR2 is SQIVND (reference sequence). J gave up 3 bases and V 5 bases, and 4 bases lay outside the gene matches. TCRdb's table, derived via immunoSEQ multiplex PCR, lists solely in-frame clones and lacks some. The sample consists of hundreds of thousands of clones, roughly 86% of them appearing once. The source is a woman under 40 with acute or convalescent COVID-19. The chain employs TRBV19 and TRBJ1-6, with TRBD1 identical over 7 bases. Sequences were obtained from peripheral blood. In DNA form, the CDR3 reads TGTGCCAGTAGTGCCGGACAGGTCTATAATTCACCCCTCCACTTT. Translated: CASSAGQVYNSPLHF.